Listed here are 8 T cell receptor beta chains from one sample, sequenced in a study of OX40 agonist ivuxolimab in advanced cancers. Libraries were prepared by immunoSEQ multiplex PCR; TCRdb keeps only in-frame clonotypes and omits some of them. The table records 65,000 to 85,000 clones, 85% to 90% of them present only once. The sample in question was CD4+ or CD8+ T cells sorted from blood, obtained in a trial of the OX40 agonist ivuxolimab. The receptors here all came from an adult with an advanced solid tumor such as melanoma, head and neck, liver or kidney cancer.

The V call is TRBV9, the J call TRBJ2-7; TRBD1 agrees at 7 bases. Germline-derived CDR1 and CDR2 are SGDLS and YYNGEE. V was clipped by 0 bases and J by 1 base; unmatched bases: 10. CDR3 length: 17 amino acids. As DNA, the CDR3 is TGTGCCAGCAGCGTAGGCGACGACAGGGCTTGGTCCTACGAGCAGTACTTC. Protein: CASSVGDDRAWSYEQYF.

This chain uses TRBV7-2 with TRBJ2-7; 9 nucleotides align to TRBD2. The length of the CDR3 is 13 residues. Looked up from germline, CDR1 is SGHTA and CDR2 is FQGNSA. After removal of 7 bases from V and 3 bases from J, the junction contained 4 bases not matched to a gene. The CDR3 DNA reads TGTGCCAGCACCCGAGCGGGGGGCTACGAGCAGTACTTC. It yields the protein CASTRAGGYEQYF.

This chain joins TRBV19 and TRBJ1-2; tentatively, D is TRBD1 (6 bases). CDR3 length: 16 residues. Per the germline V gene, CDR1 is LNHDA and CDR2 is SQIVND (reference sequence). Trimming pared 5 bases from V and 0 bases from J, leaving 16 bases between. CDR3 nucleotides: TGTGCCAGTAGTCAGACAGGCCCCCCTTCTAACTATGGCTACACCTTC. Amino acid sequence: CASSQTGPPSNYGYTF.

This clone was picked up a small number of times. The gene calls are TRBV11-3 and TRBJ2-7, with 9 positions matching TRBD1. There are 16 residues in the CDR3. Trimming removed 5 bases from V and 5 bases from J; junction bases left unmatched: 13. CDR1 is SGHNT and CDR2 is YENEEA in the germline V gene. CDR3 protein: CASSAGGQGPTHEQYF. Here the CDR3 DNA reads TGTGCCAGCAGCGCCGGGGGACAGGGCCCTACACACGAGCAGTACTTC.

The chain employs TRBV11-3 and TRBJ2-7, with D unresolved. Per the germline V gene, CDR1 is SGHNT and CDR2 is YENEEA. This CDR3 spans 14 amino acids. V dropped 4 bases and J dropped 6 bases, with 16 bases sitting between them. The CDR3 spells CASSSPRSQGEQYF. As DNA, the CDR3 is TGTGCCAGCAGCTCGCCTCGGAGCCAAGGCGAGCAGTACTTC.

This rearrangement joins TRBV6-1 to TRBJ2-2; weak D call: TRBD1 (5 bases). Germline lookup yields CDR1 MNHNS and CDR2 SASEGT. Trimming took off 2 bases at V and 1 base at J, with 14 bases between the two ends. This CDR3 is 17 amino acids long. CDR3: CASSERQGLMNTGELFF. The CDR3 nucleotides read TGTGCCAGCAGTGAAAGGCAGGGTCTTATGAACACCGGGGAGCTGTTTTTT.

The chain uses TRBV5-1 and TRBJ1-1; D gene uncertain. The V and J ends lost 1 base and 0 bases respectively, with 16 bases between them. Germline CDR1 is SGHRS and CDR2 is YFSETQ. This CDR3 is built from 17 residues. The chain's CDR3 is CASSLSLGRTMNTEAFF. The CDR3 DNA follows: TGCGCCAGCAGCTTGTCGCTGGGCAGGACTATGAACACTGAAGCTTTCTTT.

The J gene is TRBJ1-5, the V gene TRBV4-3; D remains unclear. The germline gives CDR1 LGHNA, CDR2 YSLEER. V was trimmed by 0 bases and J by 0 bases, leaving 6 bases between them. The CDR3 contains 15 residues. The CDR3 spells CASSQEGYSNQPQHF. The CDR3 bases are TGCGCCAGCAGCCAAGAGGGATATAGCAATCAGCCCCAGCATTTT.